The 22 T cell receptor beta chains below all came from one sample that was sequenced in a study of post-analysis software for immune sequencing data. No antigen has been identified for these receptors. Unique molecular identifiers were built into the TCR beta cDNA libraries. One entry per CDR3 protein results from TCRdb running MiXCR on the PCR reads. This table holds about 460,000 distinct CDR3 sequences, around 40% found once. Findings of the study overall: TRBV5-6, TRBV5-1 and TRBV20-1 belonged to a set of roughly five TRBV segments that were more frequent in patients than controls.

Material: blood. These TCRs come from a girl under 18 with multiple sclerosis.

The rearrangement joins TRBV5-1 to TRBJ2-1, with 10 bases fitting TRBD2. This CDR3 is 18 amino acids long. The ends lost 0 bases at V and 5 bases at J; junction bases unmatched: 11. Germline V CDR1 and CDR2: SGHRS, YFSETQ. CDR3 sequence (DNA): TGCGCCAGCAGCTTGGTAGGGTCTAGCGGGAGCCATAACAATGAGCAGTTCTTC. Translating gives CASSLVGSSGSHNNEQFF.

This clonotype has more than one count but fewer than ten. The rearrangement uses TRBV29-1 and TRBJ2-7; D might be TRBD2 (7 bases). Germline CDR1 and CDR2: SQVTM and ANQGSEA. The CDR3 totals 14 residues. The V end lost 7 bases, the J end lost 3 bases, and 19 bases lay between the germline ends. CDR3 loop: CSAEEGGVVYEQYF. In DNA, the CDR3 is TGCAGCGCTGAGGAAGGGGGGGTGGTCTACGAGCAGTACTTC.

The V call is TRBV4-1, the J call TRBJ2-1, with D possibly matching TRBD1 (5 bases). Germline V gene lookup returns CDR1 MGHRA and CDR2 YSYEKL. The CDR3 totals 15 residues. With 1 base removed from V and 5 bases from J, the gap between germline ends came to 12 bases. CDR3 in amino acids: CASSQAGLGNNEQFF. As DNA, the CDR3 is TGCGCCAGCAGCCAAGCAGGGCTAGGGAACAATGAGCAGTTCTTC.

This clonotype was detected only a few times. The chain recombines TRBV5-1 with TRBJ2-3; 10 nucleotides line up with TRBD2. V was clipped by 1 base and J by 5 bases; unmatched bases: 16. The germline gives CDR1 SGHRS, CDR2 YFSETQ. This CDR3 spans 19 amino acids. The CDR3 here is CASSLSGRALLLALDTQYF. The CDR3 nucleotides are TGCGCCAGCAGCTTGAGCGGGAGGGCCCTACTCCTCGCCCTAGATACGCAGTATTTT.

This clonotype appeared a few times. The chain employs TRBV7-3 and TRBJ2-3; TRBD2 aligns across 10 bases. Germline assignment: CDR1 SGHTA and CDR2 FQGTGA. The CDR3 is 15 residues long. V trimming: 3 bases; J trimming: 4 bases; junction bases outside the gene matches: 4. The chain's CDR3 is CASSFTSGIADTQYF. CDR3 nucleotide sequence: TGTGCCAGCAGCTTTACTAGCGGGATCGCAGATACGCAGTATTTT.

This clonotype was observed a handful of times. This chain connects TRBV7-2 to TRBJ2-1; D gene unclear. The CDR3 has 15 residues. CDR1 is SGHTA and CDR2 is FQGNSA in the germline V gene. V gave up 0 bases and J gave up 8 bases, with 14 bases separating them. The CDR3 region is CASSLAPGIGDEQFF. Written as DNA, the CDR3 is TGTGCCAGCAGCTTAGCCCCAGGAATTGGCGATGAGCAGTTCTTC.

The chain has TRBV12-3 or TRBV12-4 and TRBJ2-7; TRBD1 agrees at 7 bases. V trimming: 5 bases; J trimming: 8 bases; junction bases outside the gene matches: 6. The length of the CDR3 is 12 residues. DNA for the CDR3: TGTGCCAGCAGTCTCCCGGGACAGCAGCAGTACTTC. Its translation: CASSLPGQQQYF.

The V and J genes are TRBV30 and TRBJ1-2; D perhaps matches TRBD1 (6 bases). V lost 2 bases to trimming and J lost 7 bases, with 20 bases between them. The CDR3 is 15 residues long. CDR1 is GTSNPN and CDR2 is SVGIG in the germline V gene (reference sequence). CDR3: CAWSSLMTGPSGYTF. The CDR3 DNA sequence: TGTGCCTGGAGTAGCCTAATGACAGGCCCATCTGGCTACACCTTC.

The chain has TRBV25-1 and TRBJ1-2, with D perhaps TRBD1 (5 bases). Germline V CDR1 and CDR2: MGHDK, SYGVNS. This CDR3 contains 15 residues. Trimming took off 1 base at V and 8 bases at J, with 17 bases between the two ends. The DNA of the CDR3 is TGTGCCAGCAGTGAATCCGGCAGGGAGGTAAAGGGCTACACCTTC. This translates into CASSESGREVKGYTF.

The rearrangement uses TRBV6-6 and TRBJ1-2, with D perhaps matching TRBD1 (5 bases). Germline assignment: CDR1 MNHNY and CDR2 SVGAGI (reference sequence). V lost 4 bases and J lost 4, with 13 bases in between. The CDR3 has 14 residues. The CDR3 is CASSFLGGVYGYTF. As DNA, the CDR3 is TGTGCCAGCAGTTTCCTGGGGGGGGTCTATGGCTACACCTTC.

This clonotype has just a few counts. CDR3 DNA sequence: TGTGCCAGCAGTCGACCGAAGCAAGAGACCCAGTACTTC. Translated: CASSRPKQETQYF. The chain uses TRBV28 and TRBJ2-5; no firm D call. The CDR3 is 13 amino acids. Germline-derived CDR1 and CDR2 are MDHEN and SYDVKM. V dropped 5 bases and J dropped 2 bases, with 9 bases sitting between them. The whole variable domain, remainder taken from reference TRBV28 and TRBJ2-5, is DVKVTQSSRYLVKRTGEKVFLECVQDMDHENMFWYRQDPGLGLRLIYFSYDVKMKEKGDIPEGYSVSREKKERFSLILESASTNQTSMYLCASSRPKQETQYFGPGTRLLVL.

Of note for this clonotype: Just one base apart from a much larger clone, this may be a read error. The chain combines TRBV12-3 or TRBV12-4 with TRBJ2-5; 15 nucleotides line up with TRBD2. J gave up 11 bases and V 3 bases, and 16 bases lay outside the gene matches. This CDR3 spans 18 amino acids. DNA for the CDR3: TGTGCCAGCAGTTTCCGAATCACCGGGACTAGCGGGAGGAATGAGCAGTACTTC. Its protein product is CASSFRITGTSGRNEQYF.

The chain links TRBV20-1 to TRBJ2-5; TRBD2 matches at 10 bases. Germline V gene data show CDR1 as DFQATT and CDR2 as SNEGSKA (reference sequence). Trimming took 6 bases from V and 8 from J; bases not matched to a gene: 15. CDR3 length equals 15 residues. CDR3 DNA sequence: TGCAGTGCCACATGGACTAGCGGTGTCAAGAGTACCCAGTACTTC. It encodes CSATWTSGVKSTQYF.

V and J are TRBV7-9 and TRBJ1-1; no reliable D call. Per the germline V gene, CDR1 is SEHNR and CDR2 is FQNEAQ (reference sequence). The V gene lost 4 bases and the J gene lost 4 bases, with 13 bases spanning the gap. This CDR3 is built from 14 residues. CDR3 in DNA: TGTGCCAGCAGCTCCTATGGACCCCTCACTGAAGCTTTCTTT. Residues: CASSSYGPLTEAFF.

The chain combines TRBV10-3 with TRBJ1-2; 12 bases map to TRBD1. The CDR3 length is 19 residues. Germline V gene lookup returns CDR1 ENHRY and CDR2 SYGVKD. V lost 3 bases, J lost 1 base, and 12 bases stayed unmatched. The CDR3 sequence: CAISDTVGTGGSRNYGYTF. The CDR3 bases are TGTGCCATCAGTGACACTGTTGGGACAGGGGGCAGTCGTAACTATGGCTACACCTTC.

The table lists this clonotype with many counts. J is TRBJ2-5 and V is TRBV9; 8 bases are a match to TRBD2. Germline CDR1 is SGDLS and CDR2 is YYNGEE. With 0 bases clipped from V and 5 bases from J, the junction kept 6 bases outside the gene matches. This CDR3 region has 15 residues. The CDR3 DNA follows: TGTGCCAGCAGCGTAGGCCTAGCGGGTGGGGAGACCCAGTACTTC. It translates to CASSVGLAGGETQYF.

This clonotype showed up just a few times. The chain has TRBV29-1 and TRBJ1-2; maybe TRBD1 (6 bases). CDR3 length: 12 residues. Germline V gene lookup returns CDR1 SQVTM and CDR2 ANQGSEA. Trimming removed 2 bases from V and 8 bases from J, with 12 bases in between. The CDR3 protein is CSVENRGYGYTF. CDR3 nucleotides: TGCAGCGTTGAAAATAGGGGGTACGGCTACACCTTC.

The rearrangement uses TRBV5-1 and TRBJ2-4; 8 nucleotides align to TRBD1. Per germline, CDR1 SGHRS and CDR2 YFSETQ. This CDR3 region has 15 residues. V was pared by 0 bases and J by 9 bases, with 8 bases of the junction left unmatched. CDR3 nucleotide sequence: TGCGCCAGCAGCTTGGGCGACAGGGGTAGGACCATTCAGTACTTC. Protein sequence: CASSLGDRGRTIQYF.

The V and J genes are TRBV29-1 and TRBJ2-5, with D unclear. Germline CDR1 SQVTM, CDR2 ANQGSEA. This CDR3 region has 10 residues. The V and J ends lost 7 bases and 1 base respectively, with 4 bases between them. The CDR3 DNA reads TGCAGCGGAGCCCAAGAGACCCAGTACTTC. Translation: CSGAQETQYF.

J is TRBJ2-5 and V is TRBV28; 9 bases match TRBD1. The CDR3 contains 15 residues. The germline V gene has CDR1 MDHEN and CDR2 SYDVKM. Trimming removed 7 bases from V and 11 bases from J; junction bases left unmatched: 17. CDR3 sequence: CASTLDRGWSDEQYF. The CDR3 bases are TGTGCCAGCACCTTGGACAGGGGATGGTCGGATGAGCAGTACTTC.

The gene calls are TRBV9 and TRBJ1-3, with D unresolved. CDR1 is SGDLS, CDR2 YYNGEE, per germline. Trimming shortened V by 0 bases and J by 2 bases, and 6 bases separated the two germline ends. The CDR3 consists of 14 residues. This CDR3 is CASSVDATGNTIYF. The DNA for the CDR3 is TGTGCCAGCAGCGTAGACGCGACTGGAAACACCATATATTTT.

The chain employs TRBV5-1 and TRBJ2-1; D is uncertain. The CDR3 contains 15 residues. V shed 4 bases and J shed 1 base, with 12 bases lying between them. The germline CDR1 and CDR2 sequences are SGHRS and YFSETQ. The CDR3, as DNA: TGCGCCAGCAGCCCATTGCTAGGGTCCTACAATGAGCAGTTCTTC. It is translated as CASSPLLGSYNEQFF.